The 20 T cell receptor beta chains below come from one sample, sequenced in a study of precursors of human CD4 cytotoxic T cells. The bulk UMI libraries came from four sorted CD4+ memory subsets, including IL-7R-high and IL-7R-negative TEMRA. TCRdb passed the reads through MiXCR, listing each CDR3 protein once. The data contain about 100 distinct CDR3 sequences, roughly 63% of them seen just once; the ten biggest clones take up approximately 98%. Sequenced input: memory CD4+ T cells from blood (PBMCs). The receptors stem from a human donor in good health.

V is TRBV12-3 or TRBV12-4 and J is TRBJ1-1; TRBD1 is a possible D gene (6 bases). Between the trimmed V and J ends, which lost 6 bases and 2 bases, there was a span of 13 bases. The CDR3 totals 14 residues. CDR3 in DNA: TGTGCCAGCAGAAGAGACAGGCCCAACACTGAAGCTTTCTTT. This codes for CASRRDRPNTEAFF.

V and J are TRBV24-1 and TRBJ1-1, with D tentatively TRBD1 (6 bases). CDR3 size: 13 residues. CDR1 and CDR2 from the germline V gene are KGHDR and SFDVKD. The V end was cut by 10 bases, the J end by 0 bases, with 11 bases between. The CDR3 nucleotides read TGTGCCACTCGGACAGAGCTGAACACTGAAGCTTTCTTT. Translating it yields CATRTELNTEAFF.

The sample holds a few counts of this clonotype. The chain couples TRBV25-1 to TRBJ2-3; TRBD2 matches 8 bases. Germline CDR1 MGHDK, CDR2 SYGVNS. This CDR3 is built from 16 residues. Unmatched junction bases numbered 5, after V lost 3 bases and J lost 0 bases. The CDR3 spells CASSDHLAGSTDTQYF. Written as DNA, the CDR3 is TGTGCCAGCAGTGATCATTTAGCGGGGAGCACAGATACGCAGTATTTT.

This chain uses TRBV5-1 with TRBJ2-1; perhaps TRBD1 as D (5 bases). V was cut by 0 bases and J by 0 bases, with 7 bases left in between. CDR1 and CDR2 (germline): SGHRS, YFSETQ. The CDR3 totals 15 residues. CDR3 residues: CASSLDRSSYNEQFF. The DNA of the CDR3 is TGCGCCAGCAGCTTGGACAGGAGCTCCTACAATGAGCAGTTCTTC.

The chain uses TRBV9 and TRBJ1-2, with 7 bases identical to TRBD1. Germline trimming cut 3 bases from V and 2 bases from J; bases unmatched to any gene: 4. Looked up from germline, CDR1 is SGDLS and CDR2 is YYNGEE. The CDR3 spans 14 residues. The CDR3 DNA is TGTGCCAGCAGCGGGAAGGGACAGAACTATGGCTACACCTTC. Residues: CASSGKGQNYGYTF.

This clonotype rates as large. The rearrangement uses TRBV12-3 or TRBV12-4 and TRBJ2-7, with D perhaps matching TRBD2 (7 bases). V lost 0 bases, J lost 2 bases, and 11 bases lay in between. The CDR3 is made up of 15 amino acids. Here the CDR3 reads CASSLAGGPTYEQYF. As DNA, the CDR3 is TGTGCCAGCAGTTTAGCGGGGGGGCCAACCTACGAGCAGTACTTC.

The chain uses TRBV5-1 and TRBJ2-5, with TRBD1 identical over 11 bases. Near its end, the DNA agrees better with TRBJ2-7, so the J call may be wrong. Germline loops: CDR1 SGHRS, CDR2 YFSETQ. This CDR3 has 15 residues. CDR3 sequence: CASSPGQGGSYEQYV. The DNA for the CDR3 is TGCGCCAGCAGCCCGGGACAGGGGGGCTCCTACGAGCAGTACGTC.

By sample share, this clonotype is large (0.1 to 1%). The chain links TRBV12-3 or TRBV12-4 to TRBJ2-5; D is undetermined. Between the trimmed V and J ends, which lost 2 bases and 5 bases, there was a span of 6 bases. This CDR3 has 12 residues. The CDR3 protein is CASSLRVETQYF. The DNA for the CDR3 is TGTGCCAGCAGTTTAAGGGTGGAGACCCAGTACTTC.

This chain links TRBV11-3 with TRBJ2-3; no definite D call. Trimming removed 2 bases from V and 0 bases from J, with 9 bases in between. The CDR3 length is 15 residues. Germline V gives CDR1 SGHNT, CDR2 YENEEA. The DNA of the CDR3 is TGTGCCAGCAGCTTAAGGGCAGCTAGCACAGATACGCAGTATTTT. Protein sequence: CASSLRAASTDTQYF.

The chain is built from TRBV2 and TRBJ2-5; D perhaps matches TRBD1 (8 bases). Germline loops: CDR1 SNHLY, CDR2 FYNNEI. The V end lost 3 bases, the J end lost 2 bases, and 19 bases lay between the germline ends. This CDR3 is 17 amino acids long. The CDR3 nucleotides read TGTGCCAGCAGTGAGGACAGGGACTCTAGCGGTCAAGAGACCCAGTACTTC. This sequence encodes CASSEDRDSSGQETQYF.

The V gene is TRBV12-3 or TRBV12-4, the J gene TRBJ1-5; D is unclear. V was shortened by 3 bases and J by 10 bases, with 16 bases between the two germline ends. This CDR3 spans 14 amino acids. CDR3 in amino acids: CASSFQNTLIPQHF. The CDR3 nucleotides are TGTGCCAGCAGTTTCCAAAACACCCTGATTCCCCAGCATTTT.

The chain recombines TRBV7-8 with TRBJ1-5; D not resolved. CDR3 length: 15 amino acids. V lost 2 bases and J lost 0, with 8 bases in between. CDR1 and CDR2 from the germline V gene are SGHVS and FQNEAQ. The CDR3 DNA is TGTGCCAGCAGCTTACGGGGTAATAGCAATCAGCCCCAGCATTTT. Amino acids: CASSLRGNSNQPQHF.

The CDR3 reads CASSPTPGLQETQYF. CDR3 DNA: TGTGCCAGCAGTCCCACCCCGGGACTCCAAGAGACCCAGTACTTC. The chain employs TRBV12-3 or TRBV12-4 and TRBJ2-5, with D possibly TRBD2 on 6 matching bases. This CDR3 region has 15 residues. The V gene lost 5 bases and the J gene lost 1 base, with 14 bases spanning the gap.

The rearrangement joins TRBV7-2 to TRBJ2-1, with 8 bases matching TRBD2. J lost 6 bases, V lost 2 bases, and 12 bases had no gene match. The CDR3 length is 17 residues. Germline CDR1 and CDR2: SGHTA and FQGNSA. This CDR3 reads CASSLTVAGGMRNEQFF. CDR3 coding DNA: TGTGCCAGCAGCTTAACCGTGGCGGGAGGAATGCGCAATGAGCAGTTCTTC.

In this sample, this clonotype is large. The rearrangement joins TRBV6-2 or TRBV6-3 to TRBJ2-1; TRBD2 matches 7 bases. This CDR3 contains 15 residues. The germline CDR1 and CDR2 sequences are MNHEY and SVGEGT. The trim removed 9 bases at V and 4 bases at J, leaving 12 bases unmatched. CDR3 sequence (DNA): TGTGCCAGTCGGGTCGGGGGGATGAAATACAATGAGCAGTTCTTC. Translation: CASRVGGMKYNEQFF.

The V call is TRBV11-2, the J call TRBJ1-5; unclear D gene. V lost 5 bases and J 3 bases, leaving 5 bases between the germline ends. This CDR3 is 12 amino acids long. Germline values: CDR1 SGHAT, CDR2 FQNNGV. The DNA of the CDR3 is TGTGCCAGCAGCCGTAACAATCAGCCCCAGCATTTT. As protein: CASSRNNQPQHF.

This chain connects TRBV11-2 to TRBJ2-1; TRBD1 is a possible D gene (5 bases). V was pared by 2 bases and J by 8 bases, with 19 bases between. The CDR3 consists of 16 residues. CDR1 is SGHAT and CDR2 is FQNNGV in the germline V gene. The CDR3 reads CASSLRQGSVGDEQFF. The DNA for the CDR3 is TGTGCCAGCAGCTTAAGGCAGGGATCGGTGGGCGATGAGCAGTTCTTC.

This clonotype is large by share. This chain links TRBV9 with TRBJ1-6; TRBD1 might be the D (6 bases). CDR3 length: 15 amino acids. The germline gives CDR1 SGDLS, CDR2 YYNGEE. The ends were cut back, 2 bases at V and 4 bases at J, with 10 bases in the middle. The CDR3 is CASSVSDSYNSPLHF. CDR3 bases: TGTGCCAGCAGCGTGTCGGACAGTTATAATTCACCCCTCCACTTT.

CDR3 nucleotides: TGTGCCAGCAGCCAAGACAGGACCTACGAGCAGTACTTC. Protein: CASSQDRTYEQYF. The chain uses TRBV14 and TRBJ2-7; no clear D. Germline CDR1 and CDR2: SGHDN and FVKESK. The CDR3 length is 13 residues. V lost 0 bases and J lost 2, with 5 bases in between.

The chain combines TRBV20-1 with TRBJ2-3, with no clear D. The CDR3 covers 12 residues. Germline-derived CDR1 and CDR2 are DFQATT and SNEGSKA (reference sequence). V lost 3 bases and J 1 base, leaving 5 bases between the germline ends. CDR3 nucleotide sequence: TGCAGTGCTAGTTGGGGCACAGATACGCAGTATTTT. This translates into CSASWGTDTQYF.